This T cell receptor beta chain came from a study of blood T cell repertoires in COVID-19. As for the study in general: From T cells, B-cell-depleted T cells, or PBMCs came the material, which was cDNA or gDNA.

Authors' processing steps: Estimated nucleated cell counts came from reference gene primer amplification. This table comes from immunoSEQ multiplex PCR, and its TCRdb copy is limited to in-frame clones, with some not included. V and J calls and clone size are as listed in that table; D and trimming were resolved from the DNA. There are 55,000 to 80,000 clones in the sample; 80% to 85% occur only once, and 9.2% lies in the top ten. The source of this sequence is a human donor in a cohort sampled during active COVID-19. Sequenced material: peripheral blood.

CDR3 loop: CASSPPLSTGGNTIYF. DNA for the CDR3: TGTGCCAGCAGTCCTCCCTTAAGCACGGGGGGAAACACCATATATTTT. V gene TRBV28 combines with J gene TRBJ1-3; D remains ambiguous. Trimming stripped 5 bases from V and 4 bases from J, with 18 bases between. Germline CDR1 MDHEN, CDR2 SYDVKM. This CDR3 is 16 amino acids long.